These T cell receptor beta chains were read from a single sample in a study of cytomegalovirus exposure and HLA in healthy donors. Repertoires were generated with immunoSEQ multiplex PCR, while TCRdb's copy carries only in-frame clones and drops some. This table has about 160,000 clones, 80% appearing once. The material sequenced was PBMCs. These receptors originate from a woman aged 50 to 60 in good health and CMV-seronegative. Each CDR3 is given with its conserved first and last residue.

TRBV30 | CAWSYWDRDSNQPQHF
TRBV5-1 | CASSFYQGVGGHEQYF
TRBV4-3 | CASSQDGHKDYGYTF
TRBV27 | CASSLRQGRGNTEAFF
TRBV4-2 | CASSQATDRVDGYTF
TRBV13 | CASSLEGTKNTEAFF
TRBV11-2 | CASTPGGLEGYTF
TRBV15 | CATSRPDRGNTGELFF
TRBV10-1 | CASSESGYNEQFF
TRBV6-1 | CASSVSWRNTEAFF
TRBV12-5 | CASGLVGEQFF
TRBV9 | CASSVVNGTYNEQFF